This is a list of T cell receptor beta chains from one sample in a study of cytomegalovirus exposure and HLA in healthy donors. Measured with immunoSEQ multiplex PCR; TCRdb has only the in-frame clones, and not every one. This sample carries approximately 210,000 clones, about 82% of them seen once, and the ten largest clones take roughly 1.5%. The material sequenced was PBMCs. These TCRs come from a woman in her late teens or twenties in good health and CMV-seronegative. Each CDR3 is given with its conserved first and last residue. A D gene is named only where the DNA matches it firmly. Rows may omit the clone size; those that give it use once, few, many or a size class.

j_call: TRBJ1-1; cdr3_length: 15; clone_size: -; d_call: -; v_call: TRBV4-2; cdr3_aa: CASSLTRTGNTEAFF; cdr3_nt: TGTGCCAGCAGCCTCACCCGAACAGGGAACACTGAAGCTTTCTTT
j_call: TRBJ1-2; cdr3_length: 12; clone_size: -; d_call: -; v_call: TRBV30; cdr3_aa: CAWSPAERGYTF; cdr3_nt: TGTGCCTGGAGCCCCGCGGAGCGTGGCTACACCTTC
j_call: TRBJ1-3; cdr3_length: 13; clone_size: -; d_call: -; v_call: TRBV5-1; cdr3_aa: CASSLSSGNTIYF; cdr3_nt: TGCGCCAGCAGCCTGAGCTCTGGAAACACCATATATTTT
j_call: TRBJ2-2; cdr3_length: 15; clone_size: -; d_call: TRBD2; v_call: TRBV27; cdr3_aa: CASSPRGEGTGELFF; cdr3_nt: TGTGCCAGCAGCCCCCGGGGGGAAGGGACCGGGGAGCTGTTTTTT
j_call: TRBJ1-2; cdr3_length: 14; clone_size: -; d_call: -; v_call: TRBV25-1; cdr3_aa: CASSESVTGDGYTF; cdr3_nt: TGTGCCAGCAGTGAATCGGTGACAGGTGATGGCTACACCTTC
j_call: TRBJ1-2; cdr3_length: 11; clone_size: -; d_call: -; v_call: TRBV20-1; cdr3_aa: CSARSGVGYTF; cdr3_nt: TGCAGTGCTAGGTCCGGGGTGGGCTACACCTTC
j_call: TRBJ2-1; cdr3_length: 15; clone_size: -; d_call: TRBD2; v_call: TRBV10-3; cdr3_aa: CAISEGRGGKDEQFF; cdr3_nt: TGTGCCATCAGTGAGGGCCGGGGGGGCAAGGACGAGCAGTTCTTC
j_call: TRBJ2-7; cdr3_length: 12; clone_size: -; d_call: -; v_call: TRBV19; cdr3_aa: CASSTGSYEQYF; cdr3_nt: TGTGCCAGTAGTACCGGTTCCTACGAGCAGTACTTC
j_call: TRBJ2-3; cdr3_length: 16; clone_size: -; d_call: -; v_call: TRBV2; cdr3_aa: CASRPRQLSGTDTQYF; cdr3_nt: TGTGCCAGCAGGCCCAGACAGCTTTCGGGCACAGATACGCAGTATTTT
j_call: TRBJ1-2; cdr3_length: 16; clone_size: -; d_call: TRBD1; v_call: TRBV27; cdr3_aa: CASSLSGRGRGYGYTF; cdr3_nt: TGTGCCAGCAGTTTATCGGGCAGGGGGCGAGGCTATGGCTACACCTTC
j_call: TRBJ2-7; cdr3_length: 17; clone_size: -; d_call: TRBD1; v_call: TRBV16; cdr3_aa: CASSQSSPGQGHTEQYF; cdr3_nt: TGTGCCAGCAGCCAATCATCTCCGGGACAGGGCCATACGGAGCAGTACTTC
j_call: TRBJ2-1; cdr3_length: 13; clone_size: -; d_call: TRBD1; v_call: TRBV10-3; cdr3_aa: CAISRDRVNEQFF; cdr3_nt: TGTGCCATCAGCCGGGACAGGGTGAATGAGCAGTTCTTC
j_call: TRBJ2-7; cdr3_length: 15; clone_size: -; d_call: TRBD2; v_call: TRBV5-1; cdr3_aa: CASSQSGGPSYEQYF; cdr3_nt: TGCGCCAGCAGTCAGAGCGGGGGACCCTCCTACGAGCAGTACTTC
j_call: TRBJ2-7; cdr3_length: 12; clone_size: -; d_call: -; v_call: TRBV11-2; cdr3_aa: CASSLQSYEQYF; cdr3_nt: TGTGCCAGCAGCCTCCAGTCTTACGAGCAGTACTTC
j_call: TRBJ2-7; cdr3_length: 12; clone_size: -; d_call: -; v_call: TRBV2; cdr3_aa: CASSGRGDEQYF; cdr3_nt: TGTGCCAGCAGTGGTAGGGGTGACGAGCAGTACTTC
j_call: TRBJ2-7; cdr3_length: 15; clone_size: -; d_call: TRBD1; v_call: TRBV7-6; cdr3_aa: CASSPIQGAHDEQYF; cdr3_nt: TGTGCCAGCAGCCCAATACAGGGGGCTCACGACGAGCAGTACTTC
j_call: TRBJ1-1; cdr3_length: 15; clone_size: -; d_call: -; v_call: TRBV15; cdr3_aa: CATSRDLAGFAEAFF; cdr3_nt: TGTGCCACCAGCAGAGATCTTGCAGGTTTCGCTGAAGCTTTCTTT
j_call: TRBJ2-7; cdr3_length: 19; clone_size: -; d_call: -; v_call: TRBV21-1; cdr3_aa: CASSTLTELAKRGTYEQYF; cdr3_nt: TGTGCCAGCAGCACCTTGACAGAACTAGCGAAGAGGGGTACCTACGAGCAGTACTTC
j_call: TRBJ1-2; cdr3_length: 14; clone_size: -; d_call: TRBD1; v_call: TRBV18; cdr3_aa: CASSHETGSDGYTF; cdr3_nt: TGTGCCAGCTCACATGAGACAGGGTCCGATGGCTACACCTTC
j_call: TRBJ2-4; cdr3_length: 19; clone_size: -; d_call: TRBD2; v_call: TRBV27; cdr3_aa: CASSTRLAGGILAKNIQYF; cdr3_nt: TGTGCCAGCAGTACAAGGCTAGCGGGGGGGATACTAGCCAAAAACATTCAGTACTTC
j_call: TRBJ2-5; cdr3_length: 14; clone_size: once; d_call: TRBD2; v_call: TRBV2; cdr3_aa: CASSGGTSTETQYF; cdr3_nt: TGTGCCAGCAGTGGAGGGACTAGCACAGAGACCCAGTACTTC
j_call: TRBJ2-2; cdr3_length: 16; clone_size: -; d_call: -; v_call: TRBV4-1; cdr3_aa: CASSQGDYRNTGELFF; cdr3_nt: TGCGCCAGCAGCCAGGGCGACTACCGTAACACCGGGGAGCTGTTTTTT
j_call: TRBJ1-1; cdr3_length: 16; clone_size: -; d_call: TRBD1; v_call: TRBV9; cdr3_aa: CASSVARTGKNTEAFF; cdr3_nt: TGTGCCAGCAGCGTAGCCCGGACAGGGAAGAACACTGAAGCTTTCTTT
j_call: TRBJ1-6; cdr3_length: 15; clone_size: -; d_call: -; v_call: TRBV7-9; cdr3_aa: CASSLQGRENSPLHF; cdr3_nt: TGTGCCAGCAGCTTACAGGGACGGGAGAATTCACCCCTCCACTTT
j_call: TRBJ1-4; cdr3_length: 14; clone_size: -; d_call: TRBD1; v_call: TRBV5-1; cdr3_aa: CASSFRGSNEKLFF; cdr3_nt: TGCGCCAGCAGCTTCAGGGGGTCTAATGAAAAACTGTTTTTT
j_call: TRBJ2-3; cdr3_length: 16; clone_size: -; d_call: -; v_call: TRBV10-3; cdr3_aa: CAISEMAESSTDTQYF; cdr3_nt: TGTGCCATCAGTGAGATGGCGGAATCTAGCACAGATACGCAGTATTTT
j_call: TRBJ2-1; cdr3_length: 15; clone_size: -; d_call: TRBD2; v_call: TRBV5-4; cdr3_aa: CASSFQLAGKNEQFF; cdr3_nt: TGTGCCAGCAGCTTCCAACTAGCGGGAAAGAATGAGCAGTTCTTC
j_call: TRBJ2-7; cdr3_length: 16; clone_size: -; d_call: TRBD1; v_call: TRBV5-1; cdr3_aa: CASSLEPGTGSYEQYF; cdr3_nt: TGCGCCAGCAGCTTGGAGCCCGGGACAGGGTCCTACGAGCAGTACTTC
j_call: TRBJ1-2; cdr3_length: 15; clone_size: -; d_call: TRBD1; v_call: TRBV7-2; cdr3_aa: CASSPRTGALFGYTF; cdr3_nt: TGTGCCAGCAGCCCTCGGACAGGGGCATTGTTTGGCTACACCTTC
j_call: TRBJ1-1; cdr3_length: 16; clone_size: -; d_call: -; v_call: TRBV28; cdr3_aa: CASSLSGLGQNTEAFF; cdr3_nt: TGTGCCAGCAGTTTATCCGGATTGGGGCAGAACACTGAAGCTTTCTTT
j_call: TRBJ2-1; cdr3_length: 16; clone_size: -; d_call: TRBD2; v_call: TRBV28; cdr3_aa: CASSFPLAGDYNEQFF; cdr3_nt: TGTGCCAGCAGTTTCCCCTTGGCGGGGGACTACAATGAGCAGTTCTTC
j_call: TRBJ1-2; cdr3_length: 14; clone_size: few; d_call: -; v_call: TRBV7-9; cdr3_aa: CASSLDGGNYGYTF; cdr3_nt: TGTGCCAGCAGCTTAGATGGAGGGAACTATGGCTACACCTTC
j_call: TRBJ1-2; cdr3_length: 14; clone_size: few; d_call: -; v_call: TRBV9; cdr3_aa: CASSVGTIGYGYTF; cdr3_nt: TGTGCCAGCAGCGTAGGGACAATTGGCTATGGCTACACCTTC
j_call: TRBJ1-1; cdr3_length: 13; clone_size: -; d_call: -; v_call: TRBV4-2; cdr3_aa: CASSQESTAPAFF; cdr3_nt: TGTGCCAGCAGCCAAGAGTCGACAGCCCCTGCTTTCTTT
j_call: TRBJ1-4; cdr3_length: 15; clone_size: -; d_call: -; v_call: TRBV5-4; cdr3_aa: CASSLDVGGREKLFF; cdr3_nt: TGTGCCAGCAGCTTGGATGTCGGGGGGCGTGAAAAACTGTTTTTT
j_call: TRBJ2-3; cdr3_length: 15; clone_size: -; d_call: TRBD2; v_call: TRBV5-4; cdr3_aa: CASSEGLARADTQYF; cdr3_nt: TGTGCCAGCAGCGAGGGACTAGCGAGGGCAGATACGCAGTATTTT
j_call: TRBJ1-3; cdr3_length: 14; clone_size: -; d_call: -; v_call: TRBV6-5; cdr3_aa: CASSPTVFGNTIYF; cdr3_nt: TGTGCCAGCAGTCCCACAGTTTTTGGAAACACCATATATTTT
j_call: TRBJ2-7; cdr3_length: 14; clone_size: -; d_call: TRBD2; v_call: TRBV6-5; cdr3_aa: CASSYGLATDEQYF; cdr3_nt: TGTGCCAGCAGTTACGGACTAGCGACGGACGAGCAGTACTTC
j_call: TRBJ2-1; cdr3_length: 13; clone_size: -; d_call: -; v_call: TRBV19; cdr3_aa: CASSDHLRDEQFF; cdr3_nt: TGTGCCAGTAGTGACCACCTCAGGGATGAGCAGTTCTTC
j_call: TRBJ2-7; cdr3_length: 15; clone_size: -; d_call: -; v_call: TRBV19; cdr3_aa: CASSIGPGSSGEQYF; cdr3_nt: TGTGCCAGTAGTATAGGACCAGGGAGCAGCGGGGAGCAGTACTTC
j_call: TRBJ1-4; cdr3_length: 16; clone_size: -; d_call: TRBD1; v_call: TRBV28; cdr3_aa: CASNHEPGTGNEKLFF; cdr3_nt: TGTGCCAGCAATCATGAGCCCGGGACAGGGAATGAAAAACTGTTTTTT
j_call: TRBJ2-1; cdr3_length: 16; clone_size: once; d_call: TRBD2; v_call: TRBV4-1; cdr3_aa: CASSQPTSGDYNEQFF; cdr3_nt: TGCGCCAGCAGCCAACCAACTAGCGGAGATTACAATGAGCAGTTCTTC
j_call: TRBJ2-5; cdr3_length: 13; clone_size: -; d_call: -; v_call: TRBV7-3; cdr3_aa: CASSGSREETQYF; cdr3_nt: TGTGCCAGCAGCGGTAGCAGGGAAGAGACCCAGTACTTC
j_call: TRBJ1-5; cdr3_length: 16; clone_size: -; d_call: -; v_call: TRBV19; cdr3_aa: CASSEQQGRGNQPQHF; cdr3_nt: TGTGCCAGTAGTGAACAACAGGGACGAGGCAATCAGCCCCAGCATTTT
j_call: TRBJ2-2; cdr3_length: 15; clone_size: few; d_call: -; v_call: TRBV2; cdr3_aa: CASSIPRSNTGELFF; cdr3_nt: TGTGCCAGCAGTATCCCCAGGTCGAACACCGGGGAGCTGTTTTTT
j_call: TRBJ1-2; cdr3_length: 15; clone_size: -; d_call: -; v_call: TRBV6-5; cdr3_aa: CASMLGPTGSRGYTF; cdr3_nt: TGTGCCAGCATGCTGGGCCCAACAGGGTCTCGTGGCTACACCTTC
j_call: TRBJ1-2; cdr3_length: 15; clone_size: -; d_call: -; v_call: TRBV19; cdr3_aa: CASRAEGKVNYGYTF; cdr3_nt: TGTGCCAGTCGGGCGGAGGGAAAGGTGAACTATGGCTACACCTTC